This T cell receptor beta chain was profiled in a study of blood T cell repertoires in COVID-19. Study-level information: T cells, B-cell-depleted T cells, or PBMCs provided the cDNA or gDNA that served as material.

CDR1 and CDR2 from the germline V gene are MDHEN and SYDVKM. V was pared by 7 bases and J by 4 bases, with 7 bases between. This CDR3 is 11 amino acids long. Assay: immunoSEQ multiplex PCR; the TCRdb copy retains only in-frame clones and omits some. The data hold under 300,000 clones, with around 84% observed a single time. Participants were aged about 18 to 100 years, lived in 24 US areas, and enrolled virtually. Participants had their cohort set by participant-reported clinical history. The receptor was derived from a woman aged 45 to 65 who had recovered from COVID-19. The sample comprised PBMCs or T cells enriched from blood (not recorded which). The V call is TRBV28, the J call TRBJ1-1, with D unresolved. CDR3 in amino acids: CASTLTTEAFF. As DNA, the CDR3 is TGTGCCAGCACCCTAACCACTGAAGCTTTCTTT.